This T cell receptor (beta chain) stems from a study of CD8+CD57+ T cells in acquired aplastic anemia (dated by TCRdb to between 2018 and 2020). About the full investigation: On average, sorted CD4+ and CD8+ cells yielded about 3 ug of extracted DNA, with a range of 0.2 to 27.4 ug. An average of approximately 10 million reads for CD4+ cells and around 11 million reads for CD8+ cells was obtained from healthy donor samples.

TCR beta VDJ combination and CDR3 sequence profiling used genomic DNA as the template. An Illumina HiSeq 2000 was used for TCR repertoire sequencing. In the source study's methods: Repertoire assessment relied on Simpson's diversity index, CDR3 size and DJ length profiles, and TRBV/TRBJ rearrangement plots. The most abundant DNA sequence in the deep sequencing data was defined as the immunodominant clone. CDR3 amino acid sequences were checked for sharing across subjects and were also compared against the VDJdb database and published repertoires. The public reads were reprocessed in TCRdb via fastp at Q25 and MiXCR, keeping in-frame beta chains. Merged by CDR3 protein, the rows form single entries marked with the most common genes and DNA. The authors' filters were not applied to this entry. This sample has about 160,000 distinct CDR3 sequences in its table, and approximately 40% of those were observed once. The biggest ten clones account for approximately 1% of the sample.

Concerning this clonotype: Its antigen specificity is not known. No base quality values were provided; no much bigger clone lies one nucleotide off.

Study-level results and caveats: Between patients and healthy controls, no significant difference in CD8+ Simpson's diversity was found (P=0.060). Around 31 CD8+ CDR3 sequences were shared between patients and controls but appeared highly expressed in patients and within their immunodominant clones.

For CDR1 and CDR2, the germline V gene lists SGHRS and YFSETQ. The CDR3 numbers 15 residues from cysteine through phenylalanine. Solely the CDR3 DNA is kept, with 45 bases framed from the first base. The V end gives up 0 bases and the J end 2 bases, leaving 0 bases in the junction not matched to a gene. In the study, sorted CD4+ and CD8+ blood T cells from patients with severe aplastic anemia and from healthy subjects underwent deep sequencing of TCR repertoires. Ficoll-Paque density gradient centrifugation was used to isolate peripheral blood mononuclear cells. CD4+ and CD8+ T cells were sorted by FACS or magnetic beads before DNA extraction.

The receptor was isolated from a human donor in good health. The V and J genes are TRBV5-1 and TRBJ2-5, and TRBD2 matches 11 of the central bases. The sample comprised sorted CD4+, CD8+, or CD8+CD57+ T cells (not recorded which) from PBMCs. The CDR3 loop reads CASSLASGRQETQYF. The bases are TGCGCCAGCAGCTTGGCTAGCGGGAGGCAAGAGACCCAGTACTTC.